This TCR beta chain was sequenced for a study of cytomegalovirus exposure and HLA in healthy donors. Study observations and caveats: Clusters of TCRs from the first cohort tended to co-occur in the 120 validation repertoires (as a later analysis found). Listed as cytomegalovirus-associated were over 150 TCR beta chains.

V gave up 4 bases and J gave up 8 bases, with 15 bases separating them. CDR3 length: 13 residues. Germline CDR1 and CDR2: SGHNT and YYREEE (reference sequence). The table came from immunoSEQ multiplex PCR; TCRdb's copy has only in-frame clones and leaves some out. The sample includes 250,000 or so clones, about 88% of them seen just once. A remark on this clone: The antigen remains unidentified.

The specimen sequenced was PBMCs. This TCR was recovered from a man aged 18 to 30 in good health and CMV-seropositive. The chain links TRBV5-4 to TRBJ1-2; D is perhaps TRBD1 (6 bases). The CDR3 DNA sequence: TGTGCCAGCAGCACGGACAGAATGCACGGCTACACCTTC. Residues: CASSTDRMHGYTF.